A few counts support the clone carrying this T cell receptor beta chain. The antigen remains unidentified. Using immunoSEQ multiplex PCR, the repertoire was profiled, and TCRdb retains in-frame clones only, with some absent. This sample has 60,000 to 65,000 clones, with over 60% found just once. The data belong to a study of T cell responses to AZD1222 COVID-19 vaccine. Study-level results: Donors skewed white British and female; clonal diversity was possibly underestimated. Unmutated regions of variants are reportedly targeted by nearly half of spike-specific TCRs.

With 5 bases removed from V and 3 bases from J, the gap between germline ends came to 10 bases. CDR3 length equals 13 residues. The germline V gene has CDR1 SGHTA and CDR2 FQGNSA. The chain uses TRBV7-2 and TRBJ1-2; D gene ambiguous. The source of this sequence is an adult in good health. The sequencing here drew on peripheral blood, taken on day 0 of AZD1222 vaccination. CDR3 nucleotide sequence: TGTGCCAGCAGCCGAAGGAGAGACTATGGCTACACCTTC. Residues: CASSRRRDYGYTF.